These 19 T cell receptor beta chains were sequenced from one sample in a study of T cell repertoires in cytomegalovirus infection. The antigens these receptors bind are not known. TCRdb redid the calling of the reads with MiXCR, one entry per CDR3 protein. The data hold about 830,000 distinct CDR3 sequences, with 32% observed a single time. The input for sequencing was cultured CD8+ T cells from PBMCs, taken from culture after CMV antigen stimulation. The source is a human donor in good health (CMV status not recorded). Some clones in this sample may be carry-over from other donors' samples.

This clonotype was recorded a few times. The J gene is TRBJ2-1, the V gene TRBV6-2 or TRBV6-3, with 9 positions matching TRBD2. Germline CDR1 is MNHEY and CDR2 is SVGEGT. The CDR3 is 14 residues long. V trimming: 6 bases; J trimming: 8 bases; junction bases outside the gene matches: 8. CDR3 residues: CASSGGGGDHEQFF. CDR3 DNA: TGTGCCAGCAGCGGGGGCGGGGGGGATCATGAGCAGTTCTTC.

A few counts support this clonotype. The chain uses TRBV24-1 and TRBJ1-4; 9 bases are shared with TRBD1. The CDR3 is 18 residues long. Germline CDR1 reads KGHDR; CDR2 reads SFDVKD. Unmatched junction bases numbered 9, after V lost 0 bases and J lost 5 bases. In nucleotides, the CDR3 is TGTGCCACCAGTGATTTGCAAGGACCGACAGGGGGGAATGAAAAACTGTTTTTT. This gives the protein CATSDLQGPTGGNEKLFF.

This clonotype showed up just a few times. The rearrangement uses TRBV19 and TRBJ1-5, with 8 bases that match TRBD1. J was trimmed by 7 bases and V by 3 bases; bases with no gene match: 11. CDR3 size: 16 residues. CDR1 and CDR2 from the germline V gene are LNHDA and SQIVND (reference sequence). DNA of the CDR3: TGTGCCAGTAGTATTATAACAGGGGGGTACGGGCAGCCCCAGCATTTT. Protein: CASSIITGGYGQPQHF.

This clonotype was recorded a few times. V usage is TRBV10-3 and J usage is TRBJ1-2; D perhaps matches TRBD1 (5 bases). Trimming cost V 5 bases and J 2 bases, with 12 bases left between them. The CDR3 consists of 14 residues. Per germline, CDR1 ENHRY and CDR2 SYGVKD. The CDR3 DNA reads as TGTGCCATCAGTTACAGGACCGAAAACTATGGCTACACCTTC. Translation: CAISYRTENYGYTF.

The chain has TRBV6-2 or TRBV6-3 and TRBJ2-1; D unresolved. The CDR3 covers 15 residues. CDR1 is MNHEY, CDR2 SVGEGT, per germline. V dropped 2 bases and J dropped 5 bases, with 13 bases sitting between them. CDR3 in amino acids: CASSYGQATNNEQFF. Here the CDR3 DNA reads TGTGCCAGCAGTTACGGGCAGGCTACCAACAATGAGCAGTTCTTC.

At least ten counts were recorded for this clonotype. The chain recombines TRBV7-2 with TRBJ1-6; D is ambiguous. This CDR3 region has 14 residues. Trimming removed 3 bases at V and 2 bases at J, with 5 bases between. Germline lookup yields CDR1 SGHTA and CDR2 FQGNSA. The CDR3 nucleotides read TGTGCCAGCAGCTTTAGTGCCTATAATTCACCCCTCCACTTT. This sequence encodes CASSFSAYNSPLHF.

The chain joins TRBV19 to TRBJ2-2; D call uncertain. V was pared by 5 bases and J by 8 bases, with 9 bases between. This CDR3 contains 12 residues. Germline assignment: CDR1 LNHDA and CDR2 SQIVND (reference sequence). The DNA of the CDR3 is TGTGCCAGTAGTGCTACTCCGGGGGAGCTGTTTTTT. Residues: CASSATPGELFF.

The sample holds many counts of this clonotype. The chain joins TRBV7-2 to TRBJ2-1; 10 bases are a match to TRBD2. The J segment lost 0 bases and the V segment lost 3 bases, leaving 5 bases of the junction unmatched. This CDR3 is 17 amino acids long. In germline, CDR1 is SGHTA, CDR2 FQGNSA. CDR3 nucleotides: TGTGCCAGCAGCTTGCTACTAGCGGGGAGCTCCTACAATGAGCAGTTCTTC. This sequence encodes CASSLLLAGSSYNEQFF. Full variable domain (rest looked up from reference TRBV7-2 and TRBJ2-1): GAGVSQSPSNKVTEKGKDVELRCDPISGHTALYWYRQSLGQGLEFLIYFQGNSAPDKSGLPSDRFSAERTGGSVSTLTIQRTQQEDSAVYLCASSLLLAGSSYNEQFFGPGTRLTVL.

Turning to this clonotype: A read error may account for a junction end that differs from germline. V gene TRBV4-3 combines with J gene TRBJ1-1; the match to TRBD1 covers 11 bases. This CDR3 has 17 amino acids. Germline V CDR1 and CDR2: LGHNA, YSLEER. The CDR3 is CANSQLDRGLSNTEAFF. CDR3 sequence (DNA): TGCGCCAACAGCCAACTGGACAGGGGGCTATCGAACACTGAAGCTTTCTTT.

The rearrangement joins TRBV10-3 to TRBJ2-5; a possible D gene is TRBD1 (6 bases). CDR3 length equals 19 residues. Germline CDR1 and CDR2: ENHRY and SYGVKD. Trimming left V 1 base short and J 5 bases short, with 26 bases between. CDR3 protein: CAISEFRDTASLPGETQYF. CDR3 in DNA: TGTGCCATCAGTGAGTTCCGGGACACCGCCTCCCTACCCGGGGAGACCCAGTACTTC.

This clonotype was seen more than once but under ten times. The chain recombines TRBV7-6 with TRBJ1-1, with a tentative D call TRBD1 (5 bases). Germline CDR1 and CDR2: SGHVS and FNYEAQ. V gave up 0 bases and J gave up 3 bases, with 20 bases separating them. The length of the CDR3 is 18 residues. This CDR3 is CASSLALRISDSHTEAFF. In nucleotides, the CDR3 is TGTGCCAGCAGCTTAGCGCTAAGAATTTCCGACAGCCACACTGAAGCTTTCTTT.

Written as DNA, the CDR3 is TGCAGTGCTAGAGGGGTCGGGGCCACGAGCCATGAGCAGTTCTTC. It translates to CSARGVGATSHEQFF. The chain uses TRBV20-1 and TRBJ2-1; TRBD1 or TRBD2 may be the D gene (5 bases each). V lost 1 base to trimming and J lost 8 bases, with 18 bases between them. From germline, CDR1 is DFQATT and CDR2 SNEGSKA (reference sequence). This CDR3 spans 15 amino acids.

The rearrangement joins TRBV9 to TRBJ2-6, with D maybe TRBD2 (6 bases). CDR3 length: 17 residues. The ends were cut back, 1 base at V and 4 bases at J, with 15 bases in the middle. Germline assignment: CDR1 SGDLS and CDR2 YYNGEE. CDR3 region: CASSVKSGDPGANVLTF. The DNA of the CDR3 is TGTGCCAGCAGCGTAAAATCGGGAGACCCCGGGGCCAACGTCCTGACTTTC.

The chain has TRBV19 and TRBJ2-2, with a possible D match to TRBD2 (6 bases). From germline, CDR1 is LNHDA and CDR2 SQIVND (reference sequence). The V end lost 3 bases, the J end lost 3 bases, and 14 bases lay between the germline ends. There are 16 residues in the CDR3. CDR3 sequence: CASSMRGTPYTGELFF. The DNA for the CDR3 is TGTGCCAGTAGTATGCGCGGGACTCCTTACACCGGGGAGCTGTTTTTT.

Only a few counts were recorded for this clonotype. The rearrangement links TRBV12-3 or TRBV12-4 to TRBJ1-2; TRBD1 matches 7 bases. The J segment lost 6 bases and the V segment lost 3 bases, leaving 7 bases of the junction unmatched. This CDR3 region has 14 residues. CDR3 coding DNA: TGTGCCAGCAGTTTTAGGGGGCCCTCCGATGGCTACACCTTC. Its protein is CASSFRGPSDGYTF.

CDR3 in DNA: TGCGCCAGCAGCCAGGGCGAAGGCGAGCAGTTCTTC. Protein product: CASSQGEGEQFF. V is TRBV4-1 and J is TRBJ2-1; no clear D. Trimming left V 3 bases short and J 10 bases short, with 10 bases between. This CDR3 has 12 residues. The germline V gene encodes CDR1 MGHRA and CDR2 YSYEKL.

The V call is TRBV7-6, the J call TRBJ2-1, with D hard to call. The germline gives CDR1 SGHVS, CDR2 FNYEAQ. The CDR3 is 15 residues long. Trimming removed 3 bases at V and 1 base at J, with 10 bases between. The CDR3 DNA is TGTGCCAGCAGCTTGGCGGCGGTTTCCTACAATGAGCAGTTCTTC. As protein: CASSLAAVSYNEQFF.

The V call is TRBV27, the J call TRBJ2-7; D remains unclear. CDR1 is MNHEY and CDR2 is SMNVEV in the germline V gene (reference sequence). The length of the CDR3 is 13 residues. The V end was cut by 6 bases, the J end by 1 base, with 10 bases between. This chain's CDR3 is CASSELGSYEQYF. CDR3 sequence (DNA): TGTGCCAGCAGCGAGCTGGGGTCCTACGAGCAGTACTTC.

Details on this clonotype: A much larger clone lies a single base off, so this may be a read error. This sequence joins TRBV6-2 or TRBV6-3 and TRBJ1-2; D may be TRBD1 (6 bases). The germline gives CDR1 MNHEY, CDR2 SVGEGT. This CDR3 is 16 amino acids long. The CDR3 nucleotides read TGTGCCAGCAGTAGCCCCAGGGACACCTCTAACCATGGCTACACCTTC. It encodes CASSSPRDTSNHGYTF.